This TCR beta chain was captured by sequencing in a study of control samples from healthy donors and cancer patients (dated by TCRdb to between 2020 and 2021). The library was prepared using the immunoSEQ multiplex PCR assay. TCRdb stores this immuneACCESS table with in-frame sequences only. Part of the clones is absent; in the studies checked, under half of the shortfall reflects unresolved V genes, and no reason is known for the rest. Here the sample has tens of thousands of clones; approximately 90% occur a single time. 8% to 10% of the sample goes to the ten largest clones. With respect to this clone: The clone's antigen remains unknown. Qualities for individual bases were not recorded, and no much larger clone is one base off.

Spanning cysteine to phenylalanine, the CDR3 consists of 15 amino acids. The read is trimmed to its CDR3 DNA, 45 bases read in frame from base 1. The CDR1 and CDR2 encoded by the germline V gene are SGHNT and YENEEA. V ends up 5 bases short and J 5 bases short, with an unmatched junction base count of 4. The sample consisted of PBMCs. This receptor was taken from a woman aged 60-75 years with head and neck cancer. The chain couples TRBV11-3 to TRBJ2-1; a stretch of 12 junction bases matches TRBD2. This receptor has the CDR3 CASSTWTSGNNEQFF. The nucleotide sequence reads as follows: TGTGCCAGCAGCACGTGGACTAGCGGGAACAATGAGCAGTTCTTC.